One T cell receptor beta chain is described in this entry. Its antigen is unknown. The source of the sample is a study of multiple sclerosis patients with progressive multifocal leukoencephalopathy. Findings and caveats of the study: Less diverse TRB repertoires were suggested in most PML patients.

Only in-frame clones appear in the TCRdb table, and some are missing; sequencing was by immunoSEQ multiplex PCR. The table includes about 30,000 clones, roughly 84% detected once. Described time point: time of PML onset. PML was confirmed by JC virus DNA in cerebrospinal fluid. T3 blood samples were collected at the time of PML onset. The CDR3 length is 17 residues. CDR1 is MGHRA and CDR2 is YSYEKL in the germline V gene. V lost 1 base to trimming and J lost 2 bases, with 18 bases between them. This sequence was found in a human donor with progressive multifocal leukoencephalopathy. The chain couples TRBV4-1 to TRBJ2-7, with D possibly matching TRBD2 (7 bases). The sequences come from PBMCs, collected from a patient treated with natalizumab. CDR3 bases: TGCGCCAGCAGCCAAGGAGGGGGGGCGGGACGGACCTACGAGCAGTACTTC. Its protein is CASSQGGGAGRTYEQYF.